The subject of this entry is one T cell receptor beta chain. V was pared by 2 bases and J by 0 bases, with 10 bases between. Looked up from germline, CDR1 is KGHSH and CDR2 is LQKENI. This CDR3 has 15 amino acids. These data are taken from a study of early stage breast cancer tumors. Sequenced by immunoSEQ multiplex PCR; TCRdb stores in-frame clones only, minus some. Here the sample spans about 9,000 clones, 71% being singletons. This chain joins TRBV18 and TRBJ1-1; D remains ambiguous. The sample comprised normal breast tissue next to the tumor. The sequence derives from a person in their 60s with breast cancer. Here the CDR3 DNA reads TGTGCCAGCTCACCATTGACCGGGATGAACACTGAAGCTTTCTTT. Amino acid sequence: CASSPLTGMNTEAFF.